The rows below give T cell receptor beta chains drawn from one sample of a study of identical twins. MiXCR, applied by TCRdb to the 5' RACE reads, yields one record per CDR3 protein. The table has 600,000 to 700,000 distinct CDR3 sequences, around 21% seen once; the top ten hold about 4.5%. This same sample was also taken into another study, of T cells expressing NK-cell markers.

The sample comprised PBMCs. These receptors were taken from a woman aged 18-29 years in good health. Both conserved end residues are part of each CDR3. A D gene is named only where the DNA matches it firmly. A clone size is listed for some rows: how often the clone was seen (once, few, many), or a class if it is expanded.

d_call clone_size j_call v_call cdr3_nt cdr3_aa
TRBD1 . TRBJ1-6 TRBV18 TGTGCCAGCTCACCACAGGGACAGCTGAATTCACCCCTCCACTTT CASSPQGQLNSPLHF
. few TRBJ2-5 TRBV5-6 TGTGCCAGCAGCTGGGGGTTCCAAGAGACCCAGTACTTC CASSWGFQETQYF
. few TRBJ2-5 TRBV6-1 TGTGCCAGCAGTCCCCCCCCAGAGTACAGAGAGACCCAGTACTTC CASSPPPEYRETQYF
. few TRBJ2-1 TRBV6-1 TGTGCCAGCACTCCGACACATCAACGCTACAATGAGCAGTTCTTC CASTPTHQRYNEQFF
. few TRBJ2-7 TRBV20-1 TGCAGTGCTAGTGGGACGGGGAACTCCTACGAGCAGTACTTC CSASGTGNSYEQYF
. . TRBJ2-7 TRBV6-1 TGTGCCAGCAGTCGTTGGCTATCCTACGAGCAGTACTTC CASSRWLSYEQYF
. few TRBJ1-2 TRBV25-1 TGTGCCAGCAGTGATTTGGCCTGGGCGGGCGGGATAATCCCGGGTGGCTACACCTTC CASSDLAWAGGIIPGGYTF
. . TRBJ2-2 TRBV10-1 TGCGCCAGCAGTGACGGGACGCTAAACGGCGGGGAGCTGTTTTTT CASSDGTLNGGELFF
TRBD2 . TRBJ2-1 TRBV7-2 TGTGCCAGCAGCTTAGACTTCTGGGGGGGCTACAATGAGCAGTTCTTC CASSLDFWGGYNEQFF
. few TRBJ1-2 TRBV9 TGTGCCAGCAGGTCTGGGGACCACTATGGCTACACCTTC CASRSGDHYGYTF
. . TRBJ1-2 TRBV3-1 TGTGCCAGCAGCCAAGATGGGGGTAGGATGTTGTATGGCTACACCTTC CASSQDGGRMLYGYTF
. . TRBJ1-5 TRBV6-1 TGTGCCAGCAGTCCCAACCTTAGCAATCAGCCCCAGCATTTT CASSPNLSNQPQHF
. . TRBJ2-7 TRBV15 TGTGCCACCAGCAGAGACGGGACGGACGAGCAGTACTTC CATSRDGTDEQYF
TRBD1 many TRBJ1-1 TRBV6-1 TGTGCCAGCAAATGGACAGGGGGGAAGAGCACTGAAGCTTTCTTT CASKWTGGKSTEAFF
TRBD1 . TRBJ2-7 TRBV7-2 TGTGCCAGCAGCGCTCAGACAGGGGACGAGCAGTACTTC CASSAQTGDEQYF
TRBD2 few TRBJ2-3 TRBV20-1 TGCAGTGCTAGAGAGCTAGCGGGGTTCTACGATACGCAGTATTTT CSARELAGFYDTQYF
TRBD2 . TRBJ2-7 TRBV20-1 TGCAGTGCTCATCGGGGGGGTCGGAGCTACGAGCAGTACTTC CSAHRGGRSYEQYF
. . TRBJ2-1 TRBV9 TGTGCCAGCAGCGGACAGGCGAGGAACAATGAGCAGTTCTTC CASSGQARNNEQFF
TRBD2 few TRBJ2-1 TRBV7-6 TGTGCCAGCAGCTTAGGGGCGGCTAGCGGAGTGAATGAGCAGTTCTTC CASSLGAASGVNEQFF
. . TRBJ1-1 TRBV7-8 TGTGCCAGCAGCTCCAAATTGTCCGTGGGACCGAACACTGAAGCTTTCTTT CASSSKLSVGPNTEAFF
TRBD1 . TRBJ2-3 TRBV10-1 TGCGCCAGCAGAGACAGGGTAACAGATACGCAGTATTTT CASRDRVTDTQYF
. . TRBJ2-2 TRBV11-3 TGTGCCAGCAGCTCCCGAGGGCCCAACACCGGGGAGCTGTTTTTT CASSSRGPNTGELFF
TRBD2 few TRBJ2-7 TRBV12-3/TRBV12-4 TGTGCCAGCAGTTTATCCGGGAGGGTTCGCGAGCAGTACTTC CASSLSGRVREQYF
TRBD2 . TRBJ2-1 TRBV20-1 TGCAGTGCTACTATTCTAGCGGAGTTAAGGAATGAGCAGTTCTTC CSATILAELRNEQFF
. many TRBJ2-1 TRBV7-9 TGTGCCAGCAGCTTAGAATTTGAGCAGTTCTTC CASSLEFEQFF
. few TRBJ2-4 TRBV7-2 TGTGCCAGCAGCTTAACAACAGTAATAAACATTCAGTACTTC CASSLTTVINIQYF
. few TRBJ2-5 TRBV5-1 TGCGCCAGCAGCCACCAGCGGGAAGAGACCCAGTACTTC CASSHQREETQYF